These 10 T cell receptor beta chains were sequenced from one sample in a study of OX40 agonist ivuxolimab in advanced cancers. This table comes from immunoSEQ multiplex PCR, and its TCRdb copy is limited to in-frame clones, with some not included. The sample contains about 84,000 clones, 75% to 90% of which appear only once. The sample consisted of CD4+ or CD8+ T cells sorted from blood, taken in a trial of the OX40 agonist ivuxolimab. The source of these receptors is an adult with an advanced solid tumor such as melanoma, head and neck, liver or kidney cancer.

The chain combines TRBV7-3 with TRBJ2-2; possible D gene TRBD1, 6 bases. V shed 2 bases and J shed 4 bases, with 8 bases lying between them. This CDR3 contains 14 residues. The germline V gene has CDR1 SGHTA and CDR2 FQGTGA. DNA of the CDR3: TGTGCCAGCAGCTTACAACAGGGCACCGGGGAGCTGTTTTTT. Protein product: CASSLQQGTGELFF.

The chain has TRBV4-3 and TRBJ2-6; weak D call: TRBD2 (5 bases). Deletions cut 0 bases from V and 4 bases from J, with 16 bases between. Germline V gene lookup returns CDR1 LGHNA and CDR2 YSLEER. The CDR3 runs to 18 residues. CDR3 loop: CASSQDWWEKSGANVLTF. For the CDR3, the DNA is TGCGCCAGCAGCCAAGATTGGTGGGAGAAATCAGGGGCCAACGTCCTGACTTTC.

V is TRBV21-1 and J is TRBJ2-7; TRBD2 is the table's D call and was not checked against the DNA. TRBV21-1 is assigned pseudogene status. This CDR3 is 12 amino acids long. The CDR3 DNA reads TGTGCCAGCAGCACCTGGCTGGGAGAGCAGTACGTC. Translating gives CASSTWLGEQYV.

The J gene is TRBJ1-2, the V gene TRBV28; 8 bases are shared with TRBD1. CDR1 and CDR2 (germline): MDHEN, SYDVKM. V lost 6 bases to trimming and J lost 4 bases; unmatched junction nucleotides: 4. The length of the CDR3 is 13 residues. The CDR3: CASSPGTGYGYTF. The CDR3 region has the DNA TGTGCCAGCAGCCCCGGGACAGGCTATGGCTACACCTTC.

J is TRBJ1-5 and V is TRBV5-1, with TRBD1 as a possible D gene (5 bases). Germline values: CDR1 SGHRS, CDR2 YFSETQ. The germline V and J ends were trimmed by 0 bases and 9 bases, with 22 bases remaining between them. The CDR3 totals 17 residues. CDR3 loop: CASSLGPGTADPRPQHF. CDR3 in DNA: TGCGCCAGCAGCTTGGGGCCCGGGACGGCCGACCCCCGGCCCCAGCATTTT.

This clone turned up a few times. The DNA for the CDR3 is TGTGCCAGCAGAAGCGTACTGAGGGGCTACACCTTC. Amino acids: CASRSVLRGYTF. J is TRBJ1-2 and V is TRBV6-5, with unresolved D. In germline, CDR1 is MNHEY, CDR2 SVGAGI. The CDR3 covers 12 residues. V lost 6 bases and J lost 8, with 13 bases in between.

For this clone: The junction does not match germline at one end; this may be a read error. The chain recombines TRBV2 with TRBJ1-2; D is unresolved. There are 14 residues in the CDR3. CDR1 is SNHLY, CDR2 FYNNEI, per germline. The chain's CDR3 is CASRELRYNDGYTF. CDR3 nucleotide sequence: TGTGCCAGCAGAGAGTTGAGGTATAACGATGGCTACACCTTC.

The rearrangement uses TRBV9 and TRBJ2-5; 7 bases map to TRBD1. The CDR3 length is 14 residues. CDR1 and CDR2 from the germline V gene are SGDLS and YYNGEE. V lost 3 bases, J lost 9 bases, and 11 bases stayed unmatched. In DNA, the CDR3 is TGTGCCAGCAGCGGCGGACAGGCCCCCATGGCCCAGTACTTC. This encodes CASSGGQAPMAQYF.

The V call is TRBV30, the J call TRBJ2-7; D uncertain. The CDR3 contains 12 residues. V was pared by 3 bases and J by 7 bases, with 13 bases between. The germline gives CDR1 GTSNPN, CDR2 SVGIG (reference sequence). CDR3 loop: CAWRRLQGEQYF. CDR3 DNA: TGTGCCTGGAGGAGGCTCCAAGGGGAGCAGTACTTC.

This chain connects TRBV7-8 to TRBJ2-7, with D maybe TRBD2 (6 bases). CDR1 is SGHVS and CDR2 is FQNEAQ in the germline V gene. There are 14 residues in the CDR3. Trimming took 1 base from V and 5 from J, leaving 12 bases between them. The chain's CDR3 is CASSLGGRTNEQYV. CDR3 in DNA: TGTGCCAGCAGCTTAGGAGGGAGGACCAACGAGCAGTACGTC.